These 11 T cell receptor beta chains were all obtained from the same sample, sequenced in a study of cytomegalovirus exposure and HLA in healthy donors. 60 Vbeta and 13 Jbeta primers were used in PCR. Some clones are missing from TCRdb's copy, which holds only in-frame ones; the method was immunoSEQ multiplex PCR. The table lists over 100,000 clones, approximately 71% of them singletons. The sample taken for sequencing was PBMCs. The receptors derive from a woman between 65 and 79 years old in good health and CMV-seropositive.

This clone was observed a single time. V usage is TRBV6-5 and J usage is TRBJ2-5; 11 bases agree with TRBD2. CDR1 and CDR2 (germline): MNHEY, SVGAGI. V gave up 6 bases and J gave up 7 bases; unmatched junction bases: 10. This CDR3 has 15 amino acids. CDR3 amino acids: CASRNSGGAEATQYF. DNA for the CDR3: TGTGCCAGCAGGAATAGCGGGGGGGCCGAGGCGACCCAGTACTTC.

The CDR3 nucleotides read TGTGCCAGCAGCTTGGACACTAACTACGAGCAGTACTTC. Translation gives CASSLDTNYEQYF. The chain recombines TRBV5-4 with TRBJ2-7, with D unresolved. The germline V gene has CDR1 SGHNT and CDR2 YYREEE (reference sequence). CDR3 length equals 13 residues. Trimming shortened V by 0 bases and J by 3 bases, and 7 bases separated the two germline ends.

This chain joins TRBV6-1 and TRBJ1-5; the D is unclear. The V end lost 3 bases, the J end lost 4 bases, and 28 bases lay between the germline ends. Germline V gene lookup returns CDR1 MNHNS and CDR2 SASEGT. This CDR3 spans 20 amino acids. CDR3 coding DNA: TGTGCCAGCAGTGACGCCAGTCTCGGGAGGGCGCCTCCGTTTAATCAGCCCCAGCATTTT. Its protein is CASSDASLGRAPPFNQPQHF.

The gene calls are TRBV18 and TRBJ1-1; D not resolved. Germline assignment: CDR1 KGHSH and CDR2 LQKENI. CDR3 length: 16 residues. Trimming took off 0 bases at V and 1 base at J, with 12 bases between the two ends. The CDR3 loop is CASSPPLNRENTEAFF. Here the CDR3 DNA reads TGTGCCAGCTCACCACCCCTGAACCGAGAGAACACTGAAGCTTTCTTT.

The chain links TRBV19 to TRBJ1-2; D is ambiguous. V lost 7 bases, J lost 8 bases, and 23 bases lay in between. The length of the CDR3 is 15 residues. The germline CDR1 and CDR2 sequences are LNHDA and SQIVND (reference sequence). The CDR3 coding sequence is TGTGCCAGTATGAAGCAAGTGGCGGGCTATAGGGGCTACACCTTC. Residues: CASMKQVAGYRGYTF. Full variable domain (remainder filled in from reference TRBV19 and TRBJ1-2): DGGITQSPKYLFRKEGQNVTLSCEQNLNHDAMYWYRQDPGQGLRLIYYSQIVNDFQKGDIAEGYSVSREKKESFPLTVTSAQKNPTAFYLCASMKQVAGYRGYTFGSGTRLTVV.

The rearrangement links TRBV30 to TRBJ1-6, with D maybe TRBD1 (5 bases). CDR1 is GTSNPN and CDR2 is SVGIG in the germline V gene (reference sequence). V was trimmed by 4 bases and J by 7 bases, leaving 11 bases between them. The CDR3 loop spans 13 amino acids. The CDR3 is CAWNVQENSPLHF. CDR3 sequence (DNA): TGTGCCTGGAACGTACAGGAAAATTCACCCCTCCACTTT.

This clone showed up just a few times. V usage is TRBV6-5 and J usage is TRBJ2-3; TRBD2 matches at 7 bases. Trimming removed 6 bases from V and 2 bases from J; junction bases left unmatched: 8. The CDR3 extends over 15 amino acids. Germline-derived CDR1 and CDR2 are MNHEY and SVGAGI. Here the CDR3 reads CASSLLADLTDTQYF. The DNA of the CDR3 is TGTGCCAGCAGCCTCCTAGCGGATCTCACAGATACGCAGTATTTT.

The chain joins TRBV5-1 to TRBJ2-1; 7 positions agree with TRBD2. The V segment lost 0 bases and the J segment 4 bases; nucleotides outside the gene matches: 4. Germline V gene data show CDR1 as SGHRS and CDR2 as YFSETQ. This CDR3 is built from 15 residues. This CDR3 reads CASSLASGAYNEQFF. The CDR3 coding sequence is TGCGCCAGCAGCTTGGCTAGCGGAGCATACAATGAGCAGTTCTTC.

The sample holds a few counts of this clone. The chain combines TRBV5-6 with TRBJ1-1; D gene ambiguous. This CDR3 comprises 12 residues. Germline loops: CDR1 SGHDT, CDR2 YYEEEE. Trimming stripped 3 bases from V and 7 bases from J, with 10 bases between. In DNA, the CDR3 is TGTGCCAGCAGCTGGGGTGGGAGTGAAGCTTTCTTT. Amino acid sequence: CASSWGGSEAFF.

V gene TRBV5-1 combines with J gene TRBJ2-3; weak D call: TRBD2 (7 bases). CDR1 SGHRS and CDR2 YFSETQ come from the germline V gene. The CDR3 extends over 14 amino acids. Trimming removed 2 bases from V and 6 bases from J, with 13 bases in between. CDR3 sequence: CASSFVGGADTQYF. CDR3 in DNA: TGCGCCAGCAGCTTTGTGGGGGGGGCGGATACGCAGTATTTT.

The table lists this clone with a few counts. The gene calls are TRBV18 and TRBJ1-1; no clear D gene. The CDR3 covers 15 residues. V lost 0 bases to trimming and J lost 0 bases, with 8 bases between them. Germline CDR1 is KGHSH and CDR2 is LQKENI. The CDR3 sequence: CASSPPNSMNTEAFF. CDR3 DNA: TGTGCCAGCTCACCACCGAACAGCATGAACACTGAAGCTTTCTTT. Combining the CDR3 with reference TRBV18 and TRBJ1-1 gives the whole variable domain NAGVMQNPRHLVRRRGQEARLRCSPMKGHSHVYWYRQLPEEGLKFMVYLQKENIIDESGMPKERFSAEFPKEGPSILRIQQVVRGDSAAYFCASSPPNSMNTEAFFGQGTRLTVV.